This note documents a single T cell receptor beta chain sequence. One end of the junction varies from germline; a read error may be responsible. This specimen comes from a study of cytomegalovirus exposure and HLA in healthy donors. CDR3 size: 14 residues. Germline loops: CDR1 SQVTM, CDR2 ANQGSEA. 13 Jbeta primers and 60 Vbeta primers were used for the PCR. Data came from immunoSEQ multiplex PCR; TCRdb stores just in-frame clones and leaves some out. In the table there are about 120,000 clones, roughly two thirds of which are singletons. This rearrangement joins TRBV29-1 to TRBJ1-1; D remains unclear. The source material was PBMCs. The TCR comes from a man between 25 and 39 years old in good health and CMV-seropositive. The CDR3 region has the DNA TGCAGCGTTTTATCGCAACCAGGAAACACTGGAGCTTTCTTT. It translates to CSVLSQPGNTGAFF.